This entry is about one T cell receptor (beta chain). Its antigen is not known. Germline V CDR1 and CDR2: SEHNR, FQNEAQ (reference sequence). Trimming stripped 3 bases from V and 14 bases from J, with 24 bases between. The CDR3 is 15 amino acids. Despite likely unrecorded immune exposures, the donors were nominally healthy at the time of sampling. The PCR used 60 Vbeta and 13 Jbeta primers. Method: immunoSEQ multiplex PCR; TCRdb's copy keeps in-frame clones and lacks some. The table lists 80,000 or so clones, around 66% of them singletons. The data were obtained in a study of cytomegalovirus exposure and HLA in healthy donors. General study points: The analysis excluded some indistinguishable V segments, including TRBV6-2 and TRBV6-3. A later analysis reported that several of the most significant clusters appeared to be linked to common viral pathogens, among them Epstein-Barr virus.

The TCR was taken from a man in his 60s in good health and CMV-seropositive. What was sequenced was PBMCs. The chain recombines TRBV7-9 with TRBJ2-3, with TRBD1 as a possible D gene (6 bases). In DNA, the CDR3 is TGTGCCAGCAGCTTTCGATTGGATGGGGACACCATGGGGTATTTT. It yields the protein CASSFRLDGDTMGYF.